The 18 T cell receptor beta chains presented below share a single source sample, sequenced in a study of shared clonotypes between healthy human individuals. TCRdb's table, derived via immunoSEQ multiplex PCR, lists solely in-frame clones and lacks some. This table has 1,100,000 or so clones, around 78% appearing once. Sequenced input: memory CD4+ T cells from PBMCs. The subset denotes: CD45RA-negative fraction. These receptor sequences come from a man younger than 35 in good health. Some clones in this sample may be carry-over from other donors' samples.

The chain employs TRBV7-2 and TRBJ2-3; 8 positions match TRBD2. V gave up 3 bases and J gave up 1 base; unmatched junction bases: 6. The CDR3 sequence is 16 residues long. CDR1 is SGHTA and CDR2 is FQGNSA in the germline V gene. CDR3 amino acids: CASSFGLAQRTDTQYF. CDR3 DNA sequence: TGTGCCAGCAGCTTCGGACTAGCACAACGCACAGATACGCAGTATTTT.

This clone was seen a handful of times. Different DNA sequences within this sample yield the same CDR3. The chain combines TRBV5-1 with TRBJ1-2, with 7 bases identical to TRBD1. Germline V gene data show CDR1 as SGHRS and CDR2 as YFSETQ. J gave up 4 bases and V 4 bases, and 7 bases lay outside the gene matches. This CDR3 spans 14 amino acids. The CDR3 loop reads CASSPGQTLYGYTF. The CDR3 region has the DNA TGCGCCAGCAGCCCGGGACAGACCCTCTATGGCTACACCTTC.

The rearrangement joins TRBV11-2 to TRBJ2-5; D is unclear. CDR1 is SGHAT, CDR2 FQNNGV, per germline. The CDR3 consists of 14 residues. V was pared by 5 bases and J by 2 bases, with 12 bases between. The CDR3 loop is CASSPTGVQETQYF. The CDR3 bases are TGTGCCAGCAGCCCCACCGGAGTTCAAGAGACCCAGTACTTC.

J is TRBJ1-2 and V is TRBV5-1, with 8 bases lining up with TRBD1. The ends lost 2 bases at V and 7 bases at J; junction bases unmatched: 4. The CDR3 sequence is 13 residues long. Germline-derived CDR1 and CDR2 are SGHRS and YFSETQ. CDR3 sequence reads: CASSFSQGAGYTF. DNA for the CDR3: TGCGCCAGCAGCTTTTCTCAGGGGGCTGGCTACACCTTC.

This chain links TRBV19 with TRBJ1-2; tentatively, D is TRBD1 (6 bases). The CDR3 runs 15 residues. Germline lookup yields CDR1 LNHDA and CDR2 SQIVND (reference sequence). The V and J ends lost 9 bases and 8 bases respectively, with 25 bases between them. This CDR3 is CASLGSGGRLNGYTF. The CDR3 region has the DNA TGTGCCAGCCTCGGGAGCGGGGGGCGCCTGAACGGCTACACCTTC.

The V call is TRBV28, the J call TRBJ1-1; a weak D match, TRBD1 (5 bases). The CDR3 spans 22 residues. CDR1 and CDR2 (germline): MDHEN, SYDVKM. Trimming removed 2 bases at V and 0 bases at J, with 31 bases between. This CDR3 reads CASSLGDMVGNRDGAMNTEAFF. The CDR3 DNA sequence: TGTGCCAGCAGTTTAGGCGATATGGTAGGGAACCGGGACGGAGCCATGAACACTGAAGCTTTCTTT. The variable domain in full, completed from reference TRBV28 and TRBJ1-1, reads DVKVTQSSRYLVKRTGEKVFLECVQDMDHENMFWYRQDPGLGLRLIYFSYDVKMKEKGDIPEGYSVSREKKERFSLILESASTNQTSMYLCASSLGDMVGNRDGAMNTEAFFGQGTRLTVV.

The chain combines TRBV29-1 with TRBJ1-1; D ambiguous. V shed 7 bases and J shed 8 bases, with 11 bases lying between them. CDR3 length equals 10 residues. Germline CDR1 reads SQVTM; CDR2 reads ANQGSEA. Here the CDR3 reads CSAAHREAFF. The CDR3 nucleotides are TGCAGCGCTGCCCACAGAGAAGCTTTCTTT.

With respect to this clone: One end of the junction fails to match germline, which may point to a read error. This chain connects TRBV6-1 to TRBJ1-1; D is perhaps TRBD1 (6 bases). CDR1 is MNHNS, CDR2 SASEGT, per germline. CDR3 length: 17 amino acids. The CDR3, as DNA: TGTGCCAGCAGTGTAGGCATCAGGGTTCTTGGGGACACTAAAGCTTTCTTT. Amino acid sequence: CASSVGIRVLGDTKAFF.

Here the CDR3 reads CASSQGPSLDPDTYEQYF. For the CDR3, the DNA is TGTGCCAGCAGCCAGGGACCCAGCCTTGACCCGGATACCTACGAGCAGTACTTC. V gene TRBV14 combines with J gene TRBJ2-7; D may match TRBD1 or TRBD2 (5 bases each). The CDR3 is 18 residues long. Trimming shortened V by 3 bases and J by 2 bases, and 23 bases separated the two germline ends. Germline V CDR1 and CDR2: SGHDN, FVKESK.

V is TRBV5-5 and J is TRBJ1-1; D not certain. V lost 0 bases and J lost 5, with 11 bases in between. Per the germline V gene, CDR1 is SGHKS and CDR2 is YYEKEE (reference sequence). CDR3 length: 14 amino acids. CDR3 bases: TGTGCCAGCAGCTTGGGTCTGAAGAGGACTGAAGCTTTCTTT. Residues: CASSLGLKRTEAFF. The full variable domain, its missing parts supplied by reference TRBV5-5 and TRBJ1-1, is DAGVTQSPTHLIKTRGQQVTLRCSPISGHKSVSWYQQVLGQGPQFIFQYYEKEERGRGNFPDRFSARQFPNYSSELNVNALLLGDSALYLCASSLGLKRTEAFFGQGTRLTVV.

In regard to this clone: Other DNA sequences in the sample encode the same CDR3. DNA for the CDR3: TGTGCCAGCAGCCGGACTAGCGGGACCAACACCGGGGAGCTGTTTTTT. This sequence encodes CASSRTSGTNTGELFF. The gene calls are TRBV7-3 and TRBJ2-2, with 12 bases lining up with TRBD2. There are 16 residues in the CDR3. Germline assignment: CDR1 SGHTA and CDR2 FQGTGA. V lost 5 bases and J lost 2; bases outside the gene matches: 3.

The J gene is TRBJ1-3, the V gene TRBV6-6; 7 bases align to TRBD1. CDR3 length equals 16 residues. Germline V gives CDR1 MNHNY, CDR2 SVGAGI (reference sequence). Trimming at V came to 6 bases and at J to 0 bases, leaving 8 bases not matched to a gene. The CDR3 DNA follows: TGTGCCAGCAGAACAATTACAGGGGCCTCTGGAAACACCATATATTTT. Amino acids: CASRTITGASGNTIYF.

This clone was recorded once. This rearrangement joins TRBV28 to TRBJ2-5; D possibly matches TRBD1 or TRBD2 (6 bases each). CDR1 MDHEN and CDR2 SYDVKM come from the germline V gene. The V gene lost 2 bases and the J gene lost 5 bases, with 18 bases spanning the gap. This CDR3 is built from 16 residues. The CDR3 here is CASSLRFGGRGETQYF. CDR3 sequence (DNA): TGTGCCAGCAGTTTACGCTTTGGGGGGCGCGGGGAGACCCAGTACTTC.

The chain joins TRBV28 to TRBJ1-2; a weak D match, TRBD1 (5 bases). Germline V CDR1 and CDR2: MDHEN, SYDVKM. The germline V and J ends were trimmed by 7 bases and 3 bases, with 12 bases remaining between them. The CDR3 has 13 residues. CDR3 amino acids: CASIDAGYYGYTF. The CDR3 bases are TGTGCCAGCATTGATGCAGGGTACTATGGCTACACCTTC.

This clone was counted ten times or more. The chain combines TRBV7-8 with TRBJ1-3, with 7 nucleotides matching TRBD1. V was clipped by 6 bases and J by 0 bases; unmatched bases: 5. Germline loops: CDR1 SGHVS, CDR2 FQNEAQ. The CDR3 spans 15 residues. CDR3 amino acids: CASRSGQNSGNTIYF. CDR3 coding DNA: TGTGCCAGCAGATCGGGACAGAACTCTGGAAACACCATATATTTT.

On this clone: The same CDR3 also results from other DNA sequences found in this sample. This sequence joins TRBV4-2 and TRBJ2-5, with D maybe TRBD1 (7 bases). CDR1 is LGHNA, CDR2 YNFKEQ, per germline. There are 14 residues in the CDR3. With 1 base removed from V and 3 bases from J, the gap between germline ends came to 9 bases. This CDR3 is CASSQGGTEETQYF. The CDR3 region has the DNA TGTGCCAGCAGCCAAGGCGGGACAGAAGAGACCCAGTACTTC.

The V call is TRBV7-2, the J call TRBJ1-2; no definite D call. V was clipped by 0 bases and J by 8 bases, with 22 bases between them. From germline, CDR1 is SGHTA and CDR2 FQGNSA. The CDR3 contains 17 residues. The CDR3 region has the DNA TGTGCCAGCAGCTTAGCCCCAGGAGGGCTGGTGGCCAACGGCTACACCTTC. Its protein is CASSLAPGGLVANGYTF.

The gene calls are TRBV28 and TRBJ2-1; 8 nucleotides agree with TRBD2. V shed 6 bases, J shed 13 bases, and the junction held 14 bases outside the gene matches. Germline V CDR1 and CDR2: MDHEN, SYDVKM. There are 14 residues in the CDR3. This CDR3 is CASREASGPKLQFF. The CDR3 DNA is TGTGCCAGCAGAGAGGCTAGCGGGCCTAAACTCCAGTTCTTC.